The TCR beta chain under discussion was sequenced for a study of T cells after yellow fever vaccination (dated by TCRdb to 2018 to 2020). About the study as a whole: The SMART-Seq v4 Ultra Low Input RNA kit was used to prepare libraries from fractions with low cell numbers. To follow T-cell clones before and after primary and booster YFV17D yellow fever vaccination, bulk TCR alpha and beta repertoires were sequenced over time. Two healthy male donors, one aged 18 to 30 and one aged 30 to 39 years, were included in the cohort. Blood was drawn at multiple timepoints before and after primary and secondary immunization, with bulk PBMC replicates and cell subsets isolated. Here is what the overall study found, with its caveats: Because abundant contaminating clonotypes from the bulk population could be contained in FACS-sorted repertoires, computational filtering was required. Compared with the primary T-cell response, the secondary T-cell response was faster but weaker, reaching its peak on day 5 rather than on day 15. Most clones expanded after primary vaccination were re-detected after the booster (96% of CD4 and about 88% of CD8), suggesting broad memory maintenance. Because only two donors were included in the study, the extent to which the findings can be generalized is limited. A small share of clonotypes occurred in both CD4 and CD8 compartments, likely arising from convergent recombination.

Interpreted using the paper, the treatment or condition label stands for: live attenuated yellow fever vaccine strain. At every blood-draw timepoint, two biological replicates of bulk PBMCs were collected. A standard Ficoll-Paque protocol was used to isolate PBMCs from peripheral blood. TriZol was used to extract RNA from bulk PBMCs, CD4 and CD8 fractions, and dextramer-positive and dextramer-negative fractions. TCR cDNA was made using 5'RACE template switching, a step that added a universal primer site and unique molecular identifiers. Priming for cDNA synthesis came from both the TCR alpha and TCR beta constant segments. Library amplification involved two PCR steps, and the second step added sample barcodes and sequencing adapters. Sequencing of libraries was done on Illumina HiSeq 2500 (2x100 bp) or NovaSeq (2x150 bp). On the study's bioinformatics: MIGEC was used to demultiplex reads and collapse the reads into UMI consensus sequences, and MiXCR was used for V(D)J alignment. Clonotypes responding to the vaccine were identified with edgeR on replicate PBMC samples, with the criteria of FDR below 0.01 and a log2 fold change above 5 up to day 15. CD4 or CD8 identity was assigned to each bulk clonotype according to whether the clonotype was present at higher abundance in the sequenced CD4 repertoire or the sequenced CD8 repertoire. TCRdb reprocessed the public reads (quality trimming at Q25 with fastp, clone calling with MiXCR) and kept in-frame beta chains. Every CDR3 protein is listed once, alongside the most common genes and DNA of its rows. In this record, the V and J calls reflect TCRdb's handling and not the investigators' own analysis. The sample profile shows 450,000 to 600,000 distinct CDR3 sequences; about a sixth of them were found once. The top ten constitute roughly a sixth of the sample.

Measured from the cysteine to the phenylalanine, the CDR3 is 13 residues long. The kept DNA is CDR3 alone, 39 bases in frame from the first base. V is clipped by 4 bases and J by 2 bases, and the sequence between their germline boundaries is 9 bases long. As regards this clonotype: No cognate antigen has been identified for it. No much larger clone is present one base from it, and per-base qualities are unavailable.

This sequence was found in a man aged 18-30 years who received the YFV17D yellow fever vaccine. The rearranged segments are TRBV12-3 or TRBV12-4 and TRBJ2-7; the D segment could be TRBD1, given 5 matching bases. Sequencing used PBMCs, obtained about 5 days after the first yellow fever vaccination. At the DNA level, the sequence is TGTGCCAGCAGTTGGGGCCAGACCTACGAGCAGTACTTC. Translated, it gives CASSWGQTYEQYF.